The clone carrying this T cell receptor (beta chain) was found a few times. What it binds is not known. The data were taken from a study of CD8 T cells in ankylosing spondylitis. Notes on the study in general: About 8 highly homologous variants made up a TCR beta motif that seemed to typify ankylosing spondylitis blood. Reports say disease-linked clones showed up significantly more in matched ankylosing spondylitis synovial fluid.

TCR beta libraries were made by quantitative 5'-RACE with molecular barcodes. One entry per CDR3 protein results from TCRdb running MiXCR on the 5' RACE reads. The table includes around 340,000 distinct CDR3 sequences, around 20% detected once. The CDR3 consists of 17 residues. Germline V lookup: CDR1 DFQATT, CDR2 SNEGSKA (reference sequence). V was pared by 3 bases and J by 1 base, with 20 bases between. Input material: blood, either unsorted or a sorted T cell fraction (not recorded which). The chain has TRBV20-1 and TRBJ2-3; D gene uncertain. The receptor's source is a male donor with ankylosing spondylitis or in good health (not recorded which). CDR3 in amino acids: CSASGASHSKRTDTQYF. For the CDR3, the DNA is TGCAGTGCTAGTGGTGCCAGCCACAGTAAACGCACAGATACGCAGTATTTT.